The sequence of this TCR beta chain was determined in a study of shared T cell receptors in the human thymus (dated by TCRdb to about 2021). With respect to the entire study: The study examined how the human thymus generates shared, self-reactive T-cell receptor alpha chains.

Receptor libraries were prepared by the immunoSEQ multiplex PCR assay. TCRdb stores this immuneACCESS table with in-frame sequences only. Part of the clones is absent; in the studies checked, under half of the shortfall reflects unresolved V genes, and no reason is known for the rest. The sample table contains roughly 700,000 clones; only one count was recorded for 70% to 90% of them. The leading ten clones occupy around 0.01% of the sample. Clipping removes 4 bases from V and 0 bases from J, with 7 as the unmatched junction base count. The CDR3, from cysteine to phenylalanine, totals 15 residues. Of all the DNA, just the CDR3 is kept, 45 bases in frame from base 1. CDR1 SGHRS and CDR2 YFSETQ were looked up in the germline V gene. About this clone itself: Its antigen is still unknown. The sample holds no much larger clone one base away, and base qualities are not on file.

These data were likewise used in another study, on human thymus T cells. The second publication reports: Donors were immunologically healthy infants undergoing open corrective cardiac surgery for congenital heart defects in Finland. The thymus tissue came from surgical resects taken out during corrective cardiac surgery. Both the thymic and the peripheral blood repertoires appeared to show biased V and J gene segment usage. According to the related research, thymic TCR repertoires were highly overlapping among unrelated individuals. The study characterized TCR alpha and beta repertoires from about 8 infant thymus samples and a few related peripheral blood samples. Donor ages ranged from 7 to 244 days, and the cohort comprised six or seven male and a couple of female infants. Thymocytes were freed from the tissue by mechanical means and kept at -70 degrees C as pellets of roughly 8.5-31 million cells. A QIAsymphony instrument was used to extract genomic DNA from the frozen cell pellets. Using the immunoSEQ multiplex PCR assay, the TCRB and TCRAD loci were amplified from a standardized quantity of quality-controlled genomic DNA. The amplicons spanned the V(D)J region and were long enough to cover the CDR3 and allow V and J genes to be identified. Through the commercial immunoSEQ service, the amplicons were sequenced on an Illumina platform. Corrections for primer bias and sequencing errors followed previously described methods, while TCRAD and TCRB definitions were based on the IMGT database. Repertoires were analysed with immunoSEQ Analyzer 3.0 and VDJTools, covering basic statistics, V/J segment usage, diversity estimates, rarefaction and pairwise overlap. Chao1, ChaoE, Efron-Thisted, Shannon and inverse Simpson indices were used to estimate diversity, which was also estimated on datasets down-sampled to the smallest sample. Repertoire overlap was assessed by strict matching of CDR3 nucleotide sequence, V gene and J gene, and clustering was done by Jaccard-based multidimensional scaling. On average, thymus samples gave 750,000 to 950,000 unique TCRB clonotypes, whereas blood samples gave approximately 84,000.

The TCR originated in a boy in the first two years of life with a congenital heart defect. Donor details come from another sample of the same person, matched by shared clones. The material sequenced was thymocytes. The chain joins TRBV5-1 to TRBJ2-7; 7 middle bases align to TRBD2. CDR3 loop: CASSHREVSSYEQYF. The sequenced DNA is TGCGCCAGCAGCCATCGGGAGGTCAGCTCCTACGAGCAGTACTTC.